The entry that follows covers one T cell receptor beta chain sequence. This sample was included in a study of control samples from healthy donors and cancer patients. This table comes from immunoSEQ multiplex PCR, and its TCRdb copy is limited to in-frame clones, with some not included. The table lists 60,000 to 70,000 clones, approximately 84% of them singletons. With 1 base removed from V and 0 bases from J, the gap between germline ends came to 10 bases. Germline-derived CDR1 and CDR2 are SGHAT and FQNNGV. CDR3 length: 16 residues. The source is a woman aged 50 to 60 with lung cancer. The rearrangement joins TRBV11-2 to TRBJ1-5; D uncertain. The sequencing input was PBMCs. The CDR3: CASSLGMGNSNQPQHF. The CDR3 DNA follows: TGTGCCAGCAGCTTAGGTATGGGGAATAGCAATCAGCCCCAGCATTTT.